A selection of T cell receptor beta chains follows, all from one sample in a study of blood T cell repertoires in COVID-19. Sequenced by immunoSEQ multiplex PCR; TCRdb stores in-frame clones only, minus some. The sample contains 150,000 or so clones, 70% to 90% of which appear only once. The specimen was PBMCs or T cells enriched from blood (not recorded which). All receptors derive from a woman in her 30s with acute COVID-19. Each CDR3 is given with its conserved first and last residue. D genes are given only for firm matches. The listing skips clone size in some rows; elsewhere it reads once, few, many or a size class.

D: .; J: TRBJ2-3; size: .; V: TRBV5-6; DNA: TGTGCCAGCTTTCGTCTGTCGGACTCAGATACGCAGTATTTT; CDR3: CASFRLSDSDTQYF
D: .; J: TRBJ2-2; size: .; V: TRBV19; DNA: TGTGCCAGTGTTGGCGGGCAAGTCACCGGGGAGCTGTTTTTT; CDR3: CASVGGQVTGELFF
D: .; J: TRBJ1-1; size: once; V: TRBV5-4; DNA: TGTGCCAGCAGCTTGGGACAGCGTAACACTGAAGCTTTCTTT; CDR3: CASSLGQRNTEAFF
D: .; J: TRBJ1-5; size: .; V: TRBV11-2; DNA: TGTGCCAGCAGTCCGGGTAACGGAATCGAGCCCCAGCATTTT; CDR3: CASSPGNGIEPQHF
D: .; J: TRBJ2-1; size: .; V: TRBV3-1/TRBV3-2; DNA: TGTGCCAGCAGCCCGATGAGCTCCTACAATGAGCAGTTCTTC; CDR3: CASSPMSSYNEQFF
D: TRBD1; J: TRBJ2-7; size: .; V: TRBV6-1; DNA: TGTGCCAGCAGTGTTCCCACTTCGGGACAGGGGTCCTACGAGCAGTACTTC; CDR3: CASSVPTSGQGSYEQYF
D: TRBD1; J: TRBJ1-1; size: .; V: TRBV9; DNA: TGTGCCAGCAGCGCCGGACAGGTCCGGGACGAAGCTTTCTTT; CDR3: CASSAGQVRDEAFF
D: .; J: TRBJ2-7; size: .; V: TRBV7-2; DNA: TGTGCCAGCAGCTTAGAGAGGGAGCAGTACTTC; CDR3: CASSLEREQYF
D: .; J: TRBJ1-3; size: few; V: TRBV9; DNA: TGTGCCAGCAGCCGAGGTAACTCTGGAAACACCATATATTTT; CDR3: CASSRGNSGNTIYF
D: .; J: TRBJ1-1; size: .; V: TRBV7-9; DNA: TGTGCCAGCACAGAATCAGGGGCTGAAGCTTTCTTT; CDR3: CASTESGAEAFF
D: .; J: TRBJ2-7; size: .; V: TRBV4-3; DNA: TGCGCCAGCAGCCAAGTCACAGGGAGCGAGCAGTACTTC; CDR3: CASSQVTGSEQYF
D: .; J: TRBJ1-2; size: once; V: TRBV18; DNA: TGTGCCAGCTCTCCGGCGGATCTTAACTATGGCTACACCTTC; CDR3: CASSPADLNYGYTF
D: TRBD2; J: TRBJ2-7; size: .; V: TRBV13; DNA: TGTGCCAGCAGCTCGGGACTAGCGGGGTCCTACGAGCAGTACTTC; CDR3: CASSSGLAGSYEQYF
D: .; J: TRBJ1-6; size: .; V: TRBV19; DNA: TGTGCCAGTAGTACGACAGGCTATAATTCACCCCTCCACTTT; CDR3: CASSTTGYNSPLHF
D: .; J: TRBJ1-5; size: few; V: TRBV19; DNA: TGTGCCAGTAGTATAAATCAGGGTAGCAATCAGCCCCAGCATTTT; CDR3: CASSINQGSNQPQHF
D: .; J: TRBJ2-2; size: .; V: TRBV7-9; DNA: TGTGCCAGCAGCCCAACACGTTTCAGGGACACCGGGGAGCTGTTTTTT; CDR3: CASSPTRFRDTGELFF
D: TRBD1; J: TRBJ1-1; size: .; V: TRBV7-2; DNA: TGTGCCAGCAGCTCCCAGACAGGGGGGTACACTGAAGCTTTCTTT; CDR3: CASSSQTGGYTEAFF
D: TRBD2; J: TRBJ2-7; size: .; V: TRBV20-1; DNA: TGCAGTGCTAGTCCCTTTATGCGGCGGGAGGAACCCTCCTACGAGCAGTACTTC; CDR3: CSASPFMRREEPSYEQYF
D: .; J: TRBJ1-2; size: once; V: TRBV9; DNA: TGTGCCAGCAGCGTTCAGGGTTCCAACTATGGCTACACCTTC; CDR3: CASSVQGSNYGYTF
D: .; J: TRBJ1-5; size: .; V: TRBV28; DNA: TGTGCCAGCAGTTTGTCAGGGAACGGTCAGCCCCAGCATTTT; CDR3: CASSLSGNGQPQHF
D: TRBD1; J: TRBJ2-1; size: .; V: TRBV18; DNA: TGTGCCAGCTCGCCGGGACAGGGAAACCACAATGAGCAGTTCTTC; CDR3: CASSPGQGNHNEQFF
D: .; J: TRBJ1-3; size: .; V: TRBV30; DNA: TGTGCCTGGGGTCTGGGGCCCTCTGGAAACACCATATATTTT; CDR3: CAWGLGPSGNTIYF
D: TRBD2; J: TRBJ2-5; size: .; V: TRBV3-1/TRBV3-2; DNA: TGTGCCAGCAGCGACAACCGGGAGGGGCCAGGAACCCAGTACTTC; CDR3: CASSDNREGPGTQYF
D: TRBD1; J: TRBJ1-6; size: .; V: TRBV30; DNA: TGTGCCTGGAAAACCGGGACAGTCGTAAATTCACCCCTCCACTTT; CDR3: CAWKTGTVVNSPLHF
D: TRBD1; J: TRBJ2-1; size: .; V: TRBV5-1; DNA: TGCGCCAGCTTCCATGGGACAGGGCCTACCTACAATGAGCAGTTCTTC; CDR3: CASFHGTGPTYNEQFF
D: .; J: TRBJ2-4; size: .; V: TRBV3-1/TRBV3-2; DNA: TGTGCCAGCAGCGCCGGAGTGACAGGCAAAAACATTCAGTACTTC; CDR3: CASSAGVTGKNIQYF